Listed below are T cell receptor beta chains from one sample, sequenced in a study of memory CD4+ T cells and cytomegalovirus serostatus. The protocol was immunoSEQ multiplex PCR, while the TCRdb copy is restricted to in-frame clones and leaves out a portion. Of about 60,000 clones listed, under 90% are singletons. Sequences were obtained from memory CD4+ T cells from blood. All receptors derive from an adult in good health and CMV-seronegative. Some clones in this sample may be carry-over from other donors' samples. CDR3s include the opening cysteine and the closing phenylalanine or tryptophan. D genes are given only for firm matches. Rows may omit the clone size; those that give it use once, few, many or a size class.

j_gene	abundance	d_gene	v_gene	CDR3aa	CDR3nt
TRBJ1-2	.	.	TRBV6-1	CASSEGILNYGYTF	TGTGCCAGCAGTGAAGGAATCTTAAACTATGGCTACACCTTC
TRBJ1-2	.	.	TRBV28	CASSSRNYGYTF	TGTGCCAGCAGTTCCAGAAACTATGGCTACACCTTC
TRBJ2-3	.	TRBD1	TRBV29-1	CSATGGANTDTQYF	TGCAGCGCCACAGGGGGCGCGAACACAGATACGCAGTATTTT
TRBJ1-3	few	.	TRBV4-3	CASSQGEGSSSGNTIYF	TGCGCCAGCAGCCAAGGTGAGGGGTCGAGCTCTGGAAACACCATATATTTT
TRBJ1-1	.	.	TRBV30	CAWWGFRGGQF	TGTGCCTGGTGGGGATTTCGCGGGGGTCAATTT
TRBJ2-2	.	TRBD1	TRBV7-2	CASSLNQGARAGELFF	TGTGCCAGCAGCTTAAATCAGGGGGCGCGGGCCGGGGAGCTGTTTTTT
TRBJ1-1	few	.	TRBV21-1	CASSRQGENTEAFF	TGTGCCAGCAGCCGACAGGGGGAGAACACTGAAGCTTTCTTT
TRBJ2-7	few	.	TRBV18	CASSLSSGQKMQYF	TGTGCCAGCTCACTCTCTTCGGGACAAAAGATGCAGTACTTC
TRBJ1-6	.	.	TRBV18	CASSPGGSYNSPLHF	TGTGCCAGCTCACCAGGAGGATCCTATAATTCACCCCTCCACTTT
TRBJ2-5	.	TRBD2	TRBV7-3	CASSLRAGGPQETQYF	TGTGCCAGCAGCTTAAGGGCGGGGGGCCCCCAAGAGACCCAGTACTTC
TRBJ1-5	.	.	TRBV28	CASLGQSTLRNQPQHF	TGTGCCAGCCTCGGACAGTCCACCCTTAGAAATCAGCCCCAGCATTTT
TRBJ1-1	.	.	TRBV5-8	CASTPEGISGGTEAFF	TGTGCCAGCACTCCGGAGGGGATCTCGGGCGGGACTGAAGCTTTCTTT
TRBJ2-1	.	TRBD2	TRBV7-9	CASSSILAGGTYNEQFF	TGTGCCAGCAGCTCAATACTAGCGGGAGGGACCTACAATGAGCAGTTCTTC
TRBJ2-2	.	.	TRBV9	CASSVGGRGITGELFF	TGTGCCAGCAGCGTAGGGGGGAGGGGGATCACCGGGGAGCTGTTTTTT
TRBJ2-2	.	.	TRBV5-4	CASSLFHNTGELFF	TGTGCCAGCAGCTTGTTCCACAACACCGGGGAGCTGTTTTTT
TRBJ2-1	.	.	TRBV5-1	CASRDPSSYNEQFF	TGCGCCAGCAGGGACCCAAGCTCCTACAATGAGCAGTTCTTC
TRBJ1-2	few	TRBD1	TRBV6-1	CASSPRDRDYGYTF	TGTGCCAGCAGCCCCCGGGACAGGGATTATGGCTACACCTTC
TRBJ2-7	.	.	TRBV9	CASSVEPGLYYEQYF	TGTGCCAGCAGCGTAGAACCGGGACTTTACTACGAGCAGTACTTC
TRBJ2-5	.	.	TRBV15	CATSRGDYQETQYF	TGTGCCACCAGCAGAGGGGACTACCAAGAGACCCAGTACTTC
TRBJ2-1	.	.	TRBV28	CASSLRDKEFF	TGTGCCAGCAGTTTGCGGGACAAGGAGTTCTTC
TRBJ1-2	.	TRBD1	TRBV11-2	CASRSQRDRGHGNYGYTF	TGTGCCAGCAGATCCCAACGGGACAGGGGGCATGGTAACTATGGCTACACCTTC
TRBJ1-2	.	.	TRBV28	CASRIREIGGYTF	TGTGCCAGCAGAATCAGGGAGATTGGGGGCTACACCTTC
TRBJ1-2	.	.	TRBV4-3	CASSQERVRGYYGYTF	TGCGCCAGCAGCCAAGAACGGGTCAGGGGATACTATGGCTACACCTTC
TRBJ2-7	.	.	TRBV6-6	CASSTWDGSYEQYF	TGTGCCAGCAGTACTTGGGACGGTTCCTACGAGCAGTACTTC
TRBJ1-4	.	.	TRBV4-3	CASSTRISSQGNEKLFF	TGCGCCAGCAGCACACGAATATCCTCACAGGGTAATGAAAAACTGTTTTTT
TRBJ2-1	once	.	TRBV11-2	CASSFSGNEQFF	TGTGCCAGCAGCTTCTCGGGAAATGAGCAGTTCTTC
TRBJ1-3	.	.	TRBV7-8	CASSSGTVSGNTIYF	TGTGCCAGCAGCTCCGGGACGGTCTCTGGAAACACCATATATTTT
TRBJ2-7	.	TRBD1	TRBV19	CASSMGQGSSYEQYF	TGTGCCAGTAGTATGGGACAGGGTTCCTCCTACGAGCAGTACTTC
TRBJ1-5	few	.	TRBV19	CASSIGPRQPQHF	TGTGCCAGTAGTATAGGCCCCCGGCAGCCCCAGCATTTT
TRBJ1-2	.	.	TRBV9	CASSVGGDGGYTF	TGTGCCAGCAGCGTAGGAGGCGACGGTGGCTACACCTTC
TRBJ2-7	.	TRBD1	TRBV28	CASRTPGTGAYEQYF	TGTGCCAGCAGGACCCCCGGGACAGGGGCGTACGAGCAGTACTTC